Listed here are 8 T cell receptor beta chains from one sample, sequenced in a study of siplizumab effects on memory and regulatory T cells. Clones were sequenced by immunoSEQ multiplex PCR, and TCRdb holds only the in-frame ones, with some missing. The table shows approximately 97,000 clones, with approximately 90% occurring only once. Sequenced input: CD4+ T cells sorted from blood. The receptors come from a human donor in good health.

V usage is TRBV28 and J usage is TRBJ2-3, with TRBD2 matching over 8 bases. The germline V gene has CDR1 MDHEN and CDR2 SYDVKM. The CDR3 length is 14 residues. V was clipped by 6 bases and J by 2 bases; unmatched bases: 4. CDR3 in amino acids: CASSSGGNTDTQYF. The CDR3 bases are TGTGCCAGCAGCTCGGGGGGGAACACAGATACGCAGTATTTT.

The V call is TRBV5-4, the J call TRBJ2-3; 11 nucleotides line up with TRBD2. CDR3 length equals 17 residues. The trim removed 4 bases at V and 2 bases at J, leaving 9 bases unmatched. Germline assignment: CDR1 SGHNT and CDR2 YYREEE (reference sequence). The CDR3 sequence: CASSRALAGGITDTQYF. CDR3 coding DNA: TGTGCCAGCAGCCGCGCTCTAGCGGGAGGCATCACAGATACGCAGTATTTT.

The rearrangement uses TRBV7-2 and TRBJ2-7, with 16 bases fitting TRBD2. This CDR3 spans 17 amino acids. The V segment lost 5 bases and the J segment 1 base; nucleotides outside the gene matches: 5. The germline V gene encodes CDR1 SGHTA and CDR2 FQGNSA. CDR3 coding DNA: TGTGCCAGCAGCCCACCGGGACTAGCGGGAGGGTCCTACGAGCAGTACTTC. Its translation is CASSPPGLAGGSYEQYF.

The chain links TRBV11-2 to TRBJ2-1; 9 bases are a match to TRBD2. The length of the CDR3 is 16 residues. Trimming cost V 5 bases and J 7 bases; bases outside gene matches: 12. Germline CDR1 is SGHAT and CDR2 is FQNNGV. The CDR3 sequence is CASSTINGLAGNEQFF. CDR3 DNA sequence: TGTGCCAGCAGCACAATAAACGGGCTAGCGGGGAATGAGCAGTTCTTC.

The CDR3 sequence: CASNDRGRSGANVLTF. The CDR3, as DNA: TGTGCCAGTAATGACAGGGGGCGGTCTGGGGCCAACGTCCTGACTTTC. The genes are TRBV19 and TRBJ2-6; 10 bases are shared with TRBD1. CDR1 LNHDA and CDR2 SQIVND come from the germline V gene (reference sequence). This CDR3 is 16 amino acids long. After removal of 7 bases from V and 1 base from J, the junction contained 4 bases not matched to a gene.

The V gene is TRBV11-3, the J gene TRBJ2-1; 13 positions agree with TRBD2. Germline lookup yields CDR1 SGHNT and CDR2 YENEEA. The CDR3 is 17 amino acids. V gave up 0 bases and J gave up 4 bases; unmatched junction bases: 3. The CDR3 spells CASSLDLGLAGYNEQFF. The CDR3 DNA sequence: TGTGCCAGCAGCTTAGATCTGGGACTAGCGGGATACAATGAGCAGTTCTTC.

The rearrangement links TRBV19 to TRBJ1-5, with 9 bases identical to TRBD1. The CDR3 runs 14 residues. Germline V gene sequence: CDR1 LNHDA, CDR2 SQIVND (reference sequence). V lost 8 bases and J lost 2; bases outside the gene matches: 4. The CDR3 nucleotides are TGTGCCAGTCGACAGGGGGTAGGCAATCAGCCCCAGCATTTT. This sequence encodes CASRQGVGNQPQHF. The variable domain in full, with the rest retrieved from reference TRBV19 and TRBJ1-5, is DGGITQSPKYLFRKEGQNVTLSCEQNLNHDAMYWYRQDPGQGLRLIYYSQIVNDFQKGDIAEGYSVSREKKESFPLTVTSAQKNPTAFYLCASRQGVGNQPQHFGDGTRLSIL.

The chain carries TRBV18 and TRBJ2-2, with D possibly matching TRBD1 (6 bases). The CDR3 has 16 amino acids. From germline, CDR1 is KGHSH and CDR2 LQKENI. V was cut by 6 bases and J by 4 bases, with 18 bases left in between. The CDR3 spells CASSPGARGVTGELFF. The DNA of the CDR3 is TGTGCCAGCTCCCCCGGAGCCAGGGGAGTCACCGGGGAGCTGTTTTTT.